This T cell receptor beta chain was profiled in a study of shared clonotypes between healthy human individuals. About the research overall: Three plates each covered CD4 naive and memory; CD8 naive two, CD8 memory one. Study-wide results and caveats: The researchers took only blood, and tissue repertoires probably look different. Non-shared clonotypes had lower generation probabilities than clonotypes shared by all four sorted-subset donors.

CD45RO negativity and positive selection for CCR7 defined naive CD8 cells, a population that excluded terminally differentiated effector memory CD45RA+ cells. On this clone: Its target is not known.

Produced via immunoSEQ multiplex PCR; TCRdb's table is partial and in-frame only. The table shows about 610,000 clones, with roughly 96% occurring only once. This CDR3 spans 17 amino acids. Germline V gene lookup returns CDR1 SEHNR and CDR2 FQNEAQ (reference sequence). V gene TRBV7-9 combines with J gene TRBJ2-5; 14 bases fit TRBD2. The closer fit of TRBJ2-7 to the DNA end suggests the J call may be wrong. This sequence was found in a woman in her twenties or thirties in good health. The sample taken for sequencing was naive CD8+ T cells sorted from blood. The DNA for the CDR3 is TGTGCCAGCAGCTCGACTAGCGGGAGGGCTATCGTCCACGAGCAGTACTTC. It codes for CASSSTSGRAIVHEQYF.